Presented here are 24 T cell receptor beta chains from one specimen sequenced in a study of beta chain features in type 1 diabetes. Of the isolated RNA, all was reverse transcribed, and so the sequenced material was expressed TCRB transcripts. Repertoires were generated with immunoSEQ multiplex PCR, while TCRdb's copy carries only in-frame clones and drops some. The sample has about 150,000 clones; around 10% are singletons. Sequenced input: central memory CD4+ T cells from blood. The receptors stem from a man aged 18 to 30 in good health.

The V and J genes are TRBV28 and TRBJ2-7; D not certain. Germline CDR1 MDHEN, CDR2 SYDVKM. This CDR3 region has 12 residues. Trimming pared 6 bases from V and 5 bases from J, leaving 11 bases between. CDR3 sequence reads: CASRRLDHEQYF. The CDR3 DNA follows: TGTGCCAGCAGACGCCTCGACCACGAGCAGTACTTC.

The chain is built from TRBV5-1 and TRBJ2-5; TRBD2 matches 8 bases. The CDR3 runs to 15 residues. In germline, CDR1 is SGHRS, CDR2 YFSETQ. With 3 bases clipped from V and 4 bases from J, the junction kept 8 bases outside the gene matches. In DNA, the CDR3 is TGCGCCAGCAGCTCCTCGGGAGGGAAGCGAGAGACCCAGTACTTC. This gives the protein CASSSSGGKRETQYF.

Concerning this clone: At one of its ends the junction is not consistent with the germline gene, which may arise from a read error. V usage is TRBV7-7 and J usage is TRBJ2-5; TRBD1 might be the D (5 bases). Germline CDR1 SSHAT, CDR2 FNYEAQ (reference sequence). This CDR3 spans 13 amino acids. The DNA for the CDR3 is TGTGCTAGCAGCTGGGGCAAGGAAGAGACCCAGTACTTC. Amino acids: CASSWGKEETQYF.

This clone was picked up a small number of times. The chain has TRBV7-7 and TRBJ2-7, with TRBD1 as a possible D gene (6 bases). V was shortened by 1 base and J by 4 bases, with 11 bases between the two germline ends. The germline gives CDR1 SSHAT, CDR2 FNYEAQ (reference sequence). This CDR3 region has 14 residues. In nucleotides, the CDR3 is TGTGCCAGCAGCTTAGGGGGGCTCGGGTACGAGCAGTACTTC. Amino acids: CASSLGGLGYEQYF.

This clone was seen a handful of times. In DNA, the CDR3 is TGTGCCATCAAATCCACAGATACGCAGTATTTT. Translated, it gives CAIKSTDTQYF. The J gene is TRBJ2-3, the V gene TRBV10-3; D is ambiguous. The V end lost 7 bases, the J end lost 2 bases, and 4 bases lay between the germline ends. Per the germline V gene, CDR1 is ENHRY and CDR2 is SYGVKD. The CDR3 contains 11 residues.

This clone was seen a few times. The chain uses TRBV29-1 and TRBJ2-5; 10 bases are a match to TRBD2. Germline-derived CDR1 and CDR2 are SQVTM and ANQGSEA. The CDR3 is 15 amino acids. V lost 6 bases and J lost 4; bases outside the gene matches: 11. In nucleotides, the CDR3 is TGCAGCGTCCCCTCTAGCGGGAGTTGGATAGAGACCCAGTACTTC. This encodes CSVPSSGSWIETQYF.

This chain uses TRBV18 with TRBJ1-1; D may be TRBD1 (5 bases). V dropped 3 bases and J dropped 7 bases, with 12 bases sitting between them. CDR3 length equals 13 residues. Germline-derived CDR1 and CDR2 are KGHSH and LQKENI. The CDR3 here is CASSPDRGVEAFF. As DNA, the CDR3 is TGTGCCAGCTCACCCGACAGAGGTGTTGAAGCTTTCTTT. Full variable domain (remainder filled in from reference TRBV18 and TRBJ1-1): NAGVMQNPRHLVRRRGQEARLRCSPMKGHSHVYWYRQLPEEGLKFMVYLQKENIIDESGMPKERFSAEFPKEGPSILRIQQVVRGDSAAYFCASSPDRGVEAFFGQGTRLTVV.

This clone was observed a few times. V usage is TRBV27 and J usage is TRBJ2-7; the D gene is possibly TRBD1 (7 bases). The V end was cut by 5 bases, the J end by 2 bases, with 16 bases between. CDR3 length equals 15 residues. Germline loops: CDR1 MNHEY, CDR2 SMNVEV (reference sequence). CDR3 residues: CASSPRGRGAYEQYF. CDR3 bases: TGTGCCAGCAGTCCTCGGGGCAGGGGGGCCTACGAGCAGTACTTC.

The table lists this clone with a few counts. The chain couples TRBV5-1 to TRBJ2-5; TRBD1 agrees at 10 bases. After removal of 1 base from V and 4 bases from J, the junction contained 4 bases not matched to a gene. The germline V gene encodes CDR1 SGHRS and CDR2 YFSETQ. The CDR3 totals 15 residues. The chain's CDR3 is CASSLTGQGRETQYF. The DNA of the CDR3 is TGCGCCAGCAGCTTGACGGGACAGGGGAGAGAGACCCAGTACTTC.

This clone was seen more than once but under ten times. J is TRBJ1-2 and V is TRBV9; D uncertain. Germline CDR1 is SGDLS and CDR2 is YYNGEE. The CDR3 length is 13 residues. The V end was cut by 1 base, the J end by 2 bases, with 6 bases between. In DNA, the CDR3 is TGTGCCAGCAGCGTAATGGACAACTATGGCTACACCTTC. Its translation: CASSVMDNYGYTF.

This clone was observed a few times. The V gene is TRBV28, the J gene TRBJ2-3; TRBD1 might be the D (5 bases). V was shortened by 6 bases and J by 2 bases, with 12 bases between the two germline ends. CDR1 MDHEN and CDR2 SYDVKM come from the germline V gene. This CDR3 spans 14 amino acids. The CDR3 here is CASRKQGSTDTQYF. CDR3 coding DNA: TGTGCCAGCAGGAAGCAGGGATCCACAGATACGCAGTATTTT. The full variable domain, completed using reference TRBV28 and TRBJ2-3, is DVKVTQSSRYLVKRTGEKVFLECVQDMDHENMFWYRQDPGLGLRLIYFSYDVKMKEKGDIPEGYSVSREKKERFSLILESASTNQTSMYLCASRKQGSTDTQYFGPGTRLTVL.

V usage is TRBV7-2 and J usage is TRBJ2-2; D unresolved. CDR1 is SGHTA and CDR2 is FQGNSA in the germline V gene. Trimming cost V 4 bases and J 2 bases, with 11 bases left between them. CDR3 size: 15 residues. The CDR3 DNA reads as TGTGCCAGCAGCTATTCAAGTGGAAACACCGGGGAGCTGTTTTTT. It translates to CASSYSSGNTGELFF. Full variable domain (missing parts from reference TRBV7-2 and TRBJ2-2): GAGVSQSPSNKVTEKGKDVELRCDPISGHTALYWYRQSLGQGLEFLIYFQGNSAPDKSGLPSDRFSAERTGGSVSTLTIQRTQQEDSAVYLCASSYSSGNTGELFFGEGSRLTVL.

This clone has only a few counts. A much larger clone differs by one base, so this may be a read error. This specimen includes other DNA sequences encoding the same CDR3. In DNA form, the CDR3 reads TGTGCCAGCAGCCAAGGGGAGACCCAGTACTTC. As protein: CASSQGETQYF. The V call is TRBV7-6, the J call TRBJ2-5; D ambiguous. Germline V gene lookup returns CDR1 SGHVS and CDR2 FNYEAQ. Deletions cut 5 bases from V and 5 bases from J, with 6 bases between. The CDR3 runs to 11 residues.

This clone was found many times. This sequence joins TRBV7-2 and TRBJ2-7; 7 nucleotides line up with TRBD2. There are 14 residues in the CDR3. From germline, CDR1 is SGHTA and CDR2 FQGNSA. The J segment lost 4 bases and the V segment lost 1 base, leaving 4 bases of the junction unmatched. The CDR3 spells CASSLVAGQYEQYF. The CDR3 region has the DNA TGTGCCAGCAGCTTAGTAGCGGGTCAATACGAGCAGTACTTC.

The rearrangement uses TRBV9 and TRBJ1-2, with D possibly being TRBD1 (5 bases). There are 15 residues in the CDR3. Germline values: CDR1 SGDLS, CDR2 YYNGEE. V was cut by 0 bases and J by 4 bases, with 13 bases left in between. The CDR3 region has the DNA TGTGCCAGCAGCGTAGCAGTGCAGGGCCCCTATGGCTACACCTTC. Translation: CASSVAVQGPYGYTF.

The chain has TRBV9 and TRBJ2-5; TRBD2 matches at 15 bases. Per the germline V gene, CDR1 is SGDLS and CDR2 is YYNGEE. This CDR3 has 16 amino acids. V lost 2 bases, J lost 2 bases, and 1 base stayed unmatched. Written as DNA, the CDR3 is TGTGCCAGCAGCGTGGGACTAGCGGGAGGTCAAGAGACCCAGTACTTC. Residues: CASSVGLAGGQETQYF.

This clone was counted between two and nine times. The CDR3, as DNA: TGTGCCAGCTCACCAAATGCGGTGAGGGATACCCAGTACTTC. This gives the protein CASSPNAVRDTQYF. This chain links TRBV18 with TRBJ2-5, with D perhaps TRBD2 (5 bases). The CDR3 spans 14 residues. Germline values: CDR1 KGHSH, CDR2 LQKENI. The ends were cut back, 2 bases at V and 8 bases at J, with 15 bases in the middle.

The rearrangement uses TRBV19 and TRBJ1-5; D unresolved. Germline V gene data show CDR1 as LNHDA and CDR2 as SQIVND (reference sequence). The CDR3 spans 12 residues. V shed 7 bases and J shed 2 bases, with 6 bases lying between them. The CDR3 loop reads CASKWGNQPQHF. In DNA, the CDR3 is TGTGCCAGTAAGTGGGGCAATCAGCCCCAGCATTTT.

The J gene is TRBJ2-7, the V gene TRBV7-2, with D uncertain. Germline V gene data show CDR1 as SGHTA and CDR2 as FQGNSA. Between the trimmed V and J ends, which lost 1 base and 7 bases, there was a span of 8 bases. CDR3 length: 12 amino acids. The CDR3 reads CASSLGLGEQYF. The DNA of the CDR3 is TGTGCCAGCAGCTTAGGGTTAGGGGAGCAGTACTTC.

The J gene is TRBJ2-1, the V gene TRBV6-4, with a weak D call TRBD2 (5 bases). The CDR3 sequence is 13 residues long. CDR1 is MRHNA, CDR2 SNTAGT, per germline. V was cut by 2 bases and J by 5 bases, with 7 bases left in between. The chain's CDR3 is CASSDQRNNEQFF. As DNA, the CDR3 is TGTGCCAGCAGTGACCAGCGGAACAATGAGCAGTTCTTC.

The chain links TRBV10-3 to TRBJ2-1; 10 nucleotides line up with TRBD1. Trimming at V came to 3 bases and at J to 5 bases, leaving 4 bases not matched to a gene. CDR3 length: 15 residues. Germline CDR1 is ENHRY and CDR2 is SYGVKD. The CDR3 reads CAISDWDRGNNEQFF. The CDR3 nucleotides read TGTGCCATCAGTGACTGGGACAGGGGAAACAATGAGCAGTTCTTC.

The rearrangement joins TRBV27 to TRBJ2-3; TRBD1 agrees at 12 bases. CDR3 length: 15 residues. V was pared by 6 bases and J by 4 bases, with 5 bases of the junction left unmatched. Germline-derived CDR1 and CDR2 are MNHEY and SMNVEV (reference sequence). CDR3 nucleotide sequence: TGTGCCAGCAGACCGGGACAGGGGGCCGCAGATACGCAGTATTTT. It specifies CASRPGQGAADTQYF.

This chain uses TRBV28 with TRBJ2-6, with D perhaps TRBD2 (5 bases). This CDR3 spans 14 amino acids. V gave up 7 bases and J gave up 1 base, with 8 bases separating them. Looked up from germline, CDR1 is MDHEN and CDR2 is SYDVKM. For the CDR3, the DNA is TGTGCCAGCAAGGAGGAATCTGGGGCCAACGTCCTGACTTTC. Residues: CASKEESGANVLTF. Based on the CDR3 plus reference TRBV28 and TRBJ2-6, the full variable domain is DVKVTQSSRYLVKRTGEKVFLECVQDMDHENMFWYRQDPGLGLRLIYFSYDVKMKEKGDIPEGYSVSREKKERFSLILESASTNQTSMYLCASKEESGANVLTFGAGSRLTVL.

The chain has TRBV5-6 and TRBJ1-6, with no clear D. In germline, CDR1 is SGHDT, CDR2 YYEEEE. Trimming took off 1 base at V and 9 bases at J, with 14 bases between the two ends. The CDR3 length is 15 residues. The CDR3 reads CASSLLGSTASPLHF. The CDR3 nucleotides are TGTGCCAGCAGCTTGCTGGGGAGTACCGCTTCACCCCTCCACTTT.